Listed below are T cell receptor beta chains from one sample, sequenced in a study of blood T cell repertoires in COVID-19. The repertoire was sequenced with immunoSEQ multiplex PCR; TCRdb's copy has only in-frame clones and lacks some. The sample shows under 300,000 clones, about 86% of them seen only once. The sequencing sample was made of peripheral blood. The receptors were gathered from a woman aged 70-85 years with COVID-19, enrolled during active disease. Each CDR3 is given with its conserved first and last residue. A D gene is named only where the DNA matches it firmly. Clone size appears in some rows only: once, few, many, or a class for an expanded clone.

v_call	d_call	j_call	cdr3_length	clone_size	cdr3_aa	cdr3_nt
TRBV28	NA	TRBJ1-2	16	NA	CASSLMSGGRNYGYTF	TGTGCCAGCAGTTTAATGTCGGGGGGGCGAAACTATGGCTACACCTTC
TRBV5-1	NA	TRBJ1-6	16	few	CASSLVGAGKDSPLHF	TGCGCCAGCAGCTTGGTTGGGGCAGGGAAGGATTCACCCCTCCACTTT
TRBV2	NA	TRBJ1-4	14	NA	CASTEGRGGEKLFF	TGTGCCAGCACCGAAGGGCGGGGAGGAGAAAAACTGTTTTTT
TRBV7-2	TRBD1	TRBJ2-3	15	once	CASSLRDRAADTQYF	TGTGCCAGCAGCCTCCGGGACAGGGCGGCAGATACGCAGTATTTT
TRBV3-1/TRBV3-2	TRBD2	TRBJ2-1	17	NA	CASSQGPSSGGYHEQFF	TGTGCCAGCAGCCAAGGCCCATCTAGCGGGGGGTATCATGAGCAGTTCTTC
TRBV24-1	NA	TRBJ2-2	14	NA	CATSDGGNTGELFF	TGTGCCACCAGTGATGGAGGGAACACCGGGGAGCTGTTTTTT
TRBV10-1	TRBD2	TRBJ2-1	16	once	CASRAGTSGGSGEQFF	TGCGCCAGCAGGGCCGGGACTAGCGGGGGGTCGGGTGAGCAGTTCTTC
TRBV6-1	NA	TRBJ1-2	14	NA	CASSEGASRRGYTF	TGTGCCAGCAGTGAGGGCGCTTCGCGGAGGGGCTACACCTTC
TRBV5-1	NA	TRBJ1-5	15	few	CASSPGPGKEQPQHF	TGCGCCAGCAGCCCCGGGCCCGGGAAGGAGCAGCCCCAGCATTTT
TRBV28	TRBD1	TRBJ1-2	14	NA	CASSGQGRDYGYTF	TGTGCCAGCAGTGGACAGGGACGGGACTATGGCTACACCTTC
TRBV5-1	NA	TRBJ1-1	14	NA	CASRGGEGYTEAFF	TGCGCCAGCAGAGGGGGTGAGGGGTACACTGAAGCTTTCTTT
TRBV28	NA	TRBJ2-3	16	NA	CASRPRDVEGADTQYF	TGTGCCAGCAGACCTCGGGACGTCGAGGGGGCAGATACGCAGTATTTT
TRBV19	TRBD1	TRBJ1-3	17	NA	CASSPGTGVSSGNTIYF	TGTGCCAGTAGTCCCGGGACAGGTGTATCCTCTGGAAACACCATATATTTT
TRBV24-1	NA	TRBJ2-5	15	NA	CATGPSHSLQETQYF	TGTGCCACCGGTCCAAGTCACAGTCTCCAAGAGACCCAGTACTTC
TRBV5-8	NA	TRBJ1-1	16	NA	CASSLSGRAWNTEAFF	TGTGCCAGCAGCTTGTCAGGGCGCGCTTGGAACACTGAAGCTTTCTTT
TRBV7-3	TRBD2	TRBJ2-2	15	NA	CASSPGGGRNSELFF	TGTGCCAGCAGCCCCGGGGGGGGGCGAAACTCGGAGCTGTTTTTT
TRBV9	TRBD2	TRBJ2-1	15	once	CASSAGLAFYNEQFF	TGTGCCAGCAGCGCCGGACTAGCCTTTTACAATGAGCAGTTCTTC
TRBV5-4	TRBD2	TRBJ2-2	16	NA	CASSRSSGGASGELFF	TGTGCCAGCAGCCGCTCTAGCGGGGGGGCGTCCGGGGAGCTGTTTTTT
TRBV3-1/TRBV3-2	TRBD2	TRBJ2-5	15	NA	CASSGRGGRKETQYF	TGTGCCAGCAGCGGGCGGGGGGGCCGGAAAGAGACCCAGTACTTC
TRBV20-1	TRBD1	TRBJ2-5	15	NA	CSASHAGGLQETQYF	TGCAGTGCTAGTCACGCAGGGGGCCTTCAAGAGACCCAGTACTTC
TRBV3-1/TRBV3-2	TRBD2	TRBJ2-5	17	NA	CASSQDPVAGPRETQYF	TGTGCCAGCAGCCAAGATCCGGTAGCGGGGCCACGGGAGACCCAGTACTTC
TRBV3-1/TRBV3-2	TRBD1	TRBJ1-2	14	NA	CASSLRQGADGYTF	TGTGCCAGCAGCCTCCGACAGGGGGCCGATGGCTACACCTTC
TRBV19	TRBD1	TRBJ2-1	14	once	CASSPRTGTNEQFF	TGTGCCAGTAGTCCCCGGACAGGTACCAATGAGCAGTTCTTC
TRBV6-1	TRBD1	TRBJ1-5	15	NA	CASSEGTGPNRPQHF	TGTGCCAGCAGTGAAGGGACAGGCCCGAATCGGCCCCAGCATTTT
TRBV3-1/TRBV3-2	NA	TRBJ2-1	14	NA	CASSQVNTNNEQFF	TGTGCCAGCAGCCAAGTAAACACAAACAATGAGCAGTTCTTC
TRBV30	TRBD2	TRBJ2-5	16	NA	CAWSAGRGGRQETQYF	TGTGCCTGGAGTGCCGGGCGGGGGGGCCGGCAAGAGACCCAGTACTTC
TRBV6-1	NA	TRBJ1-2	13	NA	CASSEGTVYGYTF	TGTGCCAGCAGTGAAGGGACAGTCTATGGCTACACCTTC
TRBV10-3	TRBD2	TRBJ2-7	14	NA	CATRRLAGTYEQYF	TGTGCCACCAGGAGGCTAGCGGGAACCTACGAGCAGTACTTC
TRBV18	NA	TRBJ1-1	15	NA	CASSISTDMNTEAFF	TGTGCCAGCTCCATATCGACAGACATGAACACTGAAGCTTTCTTT
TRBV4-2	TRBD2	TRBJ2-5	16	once	CASSQSLAGGEETQYF	TGTGCCAGCAGCCAATCCCTAGCGGGGGGGGAAGAGACCCAGTACTTC
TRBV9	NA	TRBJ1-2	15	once	CASSGGLSLAGGYTF	TGTGCCAGCAGTGGGGGACTTTCCCTTGCGGGGGGCTACACCTTC
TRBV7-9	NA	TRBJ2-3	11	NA	CASSLSDTQYF	TGTGCCAGCAGCTTGTCGGATACGCAGTATTTT
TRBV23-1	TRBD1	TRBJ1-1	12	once	CASSHHRQGTFF	TGCGCCAGCAGTCACCACCGACAGGGGACTTTCTTT
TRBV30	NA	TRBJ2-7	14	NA	CAWSGFPGVGEQYF	TGTGCCTGGAGTGGTTTTCCCGGGGTGGGCGAGCAGTACTTC
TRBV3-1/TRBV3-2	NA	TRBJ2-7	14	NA	CASSSGLLTYEQYF	TGTGCCAGCAGCTCGGGACTCCTAACCTACGAGCAGTACTTC
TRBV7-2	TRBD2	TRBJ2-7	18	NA	CASSLEASGGITSYEQYF	TGTGCCAGCAGCTTAGAGGCTAGCGGGGGAATTACCTCCTACGAGCAGTACTTC
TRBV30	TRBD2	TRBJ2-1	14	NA	CAWSPGGAYNEQFF	TGTGCCTGGAGCCCGGGGGGGGCCTACAATGAGCAGTTCTTC
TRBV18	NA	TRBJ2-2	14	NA	CASESIRNTGELFF	TGTGCCAGCGAATCGATCAGGAACACCGGGGAGCTGTTTTTT
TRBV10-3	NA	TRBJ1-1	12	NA	CAISLENTEAFF	TGTGCCATCAGTTTAGAGAACACTGAAGCTTTCTTT
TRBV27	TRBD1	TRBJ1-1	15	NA	CASSLGTGLGTEAFF	TGTGCCAGCAGTCTTGGGACAGGGCTCGGCACTGAAGCTTTCTTT
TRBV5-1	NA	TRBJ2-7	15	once	CASSLQEGWGYEQYF	TGCGCCAGCAGCTTGCAGGAGGGTTGGGGCTACGAGCAGTACTTC
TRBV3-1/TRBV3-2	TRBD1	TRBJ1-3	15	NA	CASRGTGGFGNTIYF	TGTGCCAGCAGGGGGACAGGGGGTTTTGGAAACACCATATATTTT
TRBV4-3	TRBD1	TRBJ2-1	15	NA	CASSQDRGSENEQFF	TGCGCCAGCAGCCAAGACAGGGGGTCGGAAAATGAGCAGTTCTTC
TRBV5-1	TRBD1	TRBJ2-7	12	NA	CASSDGQGQEYF	TGCGCCAGCAGCGACGGACAGGGACAGGAGTACTTC
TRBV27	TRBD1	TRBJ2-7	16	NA	CASSYRSDRGRQEQYF	TGTGCCAGCAGTTACCGATCGGACAGGGGCCGACAAGAGCAGTACTTC
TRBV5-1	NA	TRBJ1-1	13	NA	CASSLQGGTEAFF	TGCGCCAGCAGCTTGCAGGGAGGAACTGAAGCTTTCTTT